A selection of T cell receptor beta chains follows, all from one sample in a study of T cell repertoires in cytomegalovirus infection. TCRdb redid the calling of the reads with MiXCR, one entry per CDR3 protein. The data contain some 590,000 distinct CDR3 sequences, approximately 40% of them seen just once; the ten biggest clones take up 48%. These receptors are not linked to any known antigen. The source material was cultured PBMCs, sampled from culture after CMV antigen stimulation. These receptor sequences come from a human donor in good health (CMV status not recorded). Some clones in this sample may be carry-over from other donors' samples. CDR3s include the opening cysteine and the closing phenylalanine or tryptophan. D genes are given only for firm matches. Only some rows state a clone size, as once, few, many or a class for expanded clones.

DNA: TGTGCCAGCAGCTTAGCAGGGGCCCACGCGGGGCAGTACTTC
CDR3: CASSLAGAHAGQYF
V: TRBV7-6
J: TRBJ2-7
size: few
D: -

DNA: TGTGCCAGTAGTATGGATTACAATGAGCAGTTCTTC
CDR3: CASSMDYNEQFF
V: TRBV19
J: TRBJ2-1
size: -
D: -

DNA: TGTGCCAGCAGCTTTCCAGGGACTGGAACCCTTAATGAGCAGTTCTTC
CDR3: CASSFPGTGTLNEQFF
V: TRBV11-2
J: TRBJ2-1
size: few
D: -

DNA: TGCAGTGCTAGTGCCGGCCCCGCGCCCAATGAGCAGTTCTTC
CDR3: CSASAGPAPNEQFF
V: TRBV20-1
J: TRBJ2-1
size: few
D: -

DNA: TGTGCCAGCAGCTTAGGGAGGGCGGGGGGGCTTGAGACCCAGTACTTC
CDR3: CASSLGRAGGLETQYF
V: TRBV7-2
J: TRBJ2-5
size: -
D: TRBD2

DNA: TGTGCCAGCAGCTCCATCCGGGCCGGGCGGGAGACCCAGTACTTC
CDR3: CASSSIRAGRETQYF
V: TRBV7-2
J: TRBJ2-5
size: few
D: -

DNA: TGTGCCACCAGTGAACAATACACAGATACGCAGTATTTT
CDR3: CATSEQYTDTQYF
V: TRBV24-1
J: TRBJ2-3
size: -
D: -

DNA: TGTGCCAGCAGCTGGGTAGGAGCGGGGGGTTACAATGAGCAGTTCTTC
CDR3: CASSWVGAGGYNEQFF
V: TRBV7-2
J: TRBJ2-1
size: few
D: TRBD2

DNA: TGTGCCAGCAGCTTAGACAGGGGAGATACCGGGGAGCTGTTTTTT
CDR3: CASSLDRGDTGELFF
V: TRBV7-8
J: TRBJ2-2
size: many
D: TRBD1

DNA: TGTGCCAGCAGCTTAAGGACAGGCCCTGTGGCGGGAAACACCATATATTTT
CDR3: CASSLRTGPVAGNTIYF
V: TRBV7-2
J: TRBJ1-3
size: -
D: TRBD1

DNA: TGCGCCAGCAGCCAATCGGGACTAGCGGGGGTAGGGCAAGAGACCCAGTACTTC
CDR3: CASSQSGLAGVGQETQYF
V: TRBV4-1
J: TRBJ2-5
size: -
D: TRBD2

DNA: TGTGCCAGCAGCTACCGGACCCGGGCGGTAGAGGAGCAGTTCTTC
CDR3: CASSYRTRAVEEQFF
V: TRBV7-6
J: TRBJ2-1
size: few
D: -

DNA: TGTGCCAGCAACCGCTGGGGAAGCACAGATACGCAGTATTTT
CDR3: CASNRWGSTDTQYF
V: TRBV27
J: TRBJ2-3
size: -
D: -

DNA: TGTGCCAGCAGCTCTCGGCCGTTGGTGGGCGCGGAGCTGTTTTTT
CDR3: CASSSRPLVGAELFF
V: TRBV7-2
J: TRBJ2-2
size: many
D: -

DNA: TGTGCCAGCACCGACCTTCGGCCCTATAATTCACCCCTCCACTTT
CDR3: CASTDLRPYNSPLHF
V: TRBV7-2
J: TRBJ1-6
size: few
D: -

DNA: TGTGCCAGCAGCTTGCCCCCCACAGGGTGGAACACCTTC
CDR3: CASSLPPTGWNTF
V: TRBV5-5
J: TRBJ1-2
size: -
D: -

DNA: TGTGCCAGTAGTAATGTCCGAGGGGCTGACTCCTACAATGAGCAGTTCTTC
CDR3: CASSNVRGADSYNEQFF
V: TRBV19
J: TRBJ2-1
size: -
D: -

DNA: TGTGCCAGCAGTCCCGGCGGGCATCGCTACGAGCAGTACTTC
CDR3: CASSPGGHRYEQYF
V: TRBV28
J: TRBJ2-7
size: few
D: -

DNA: TGTGCCAGCTCACCATACGGCGGGGGCAGGGATGAGCAGTTCTTC
CDR3: CASSPYGGGRDEQFF
V: TRBV18
J: TRBJ2-1
size: few
D: -

DNA: TGTGCCAGCACCCTAGGGGCGGGACTAGAGACCCAGTACTTC
CDR3: CASTLGAGLETQYF
V: TRBV7-6
J: TRBJ2-5
size: few
D: -

DNA: TGTGCCAGCAGCTCCCTTGCAGGGGATAGCAATCAGCCCCAGCATTTT
CDR3: CASSSLAGDSNQPQHF
V: TRBV7-8
J: TRBJ1-5
size: many
D: -

DNA: TGTGCCAGCAGCCTAGGAGAGGACACTGCCTACGAGCAGTACTTC
CDR3: CASSLGEDTAYEQYF
V: TRBV11-3
J: TRBJ2-7
size: -
D: -

DNA: TGCAGTGCCGCCCAGACGGTGTCGGATACGCAGTATTTT
CDR3: CSAAQTVSDTQYF
V: TRBV20-1
J: TRBJ2-3
size: -
D: -

DNA: TGTGCCAGCTTAGATGGACTGTCCTACGAGCAGTACTTC
CDR3: CASLDGLSYEQYF
V: TRBV2
J: TRBJ2-7
size: -
D: -

DNA: TGTGCCAGCAGTAGGACAGGGGGCGACGAGCAGTTCTTC
CDR3: CASSRTGGDEQFF
V: TRBV6-1
J: TRBJ2-1
size: few
D: TRBD1

DNA: TGTGCCAGCTGGAATCCACCGGGCACTGAAGCTTTCTTT
CDR3: CASWNPPGTEAFF
V: TRBV6-5
J: TRBJ1-1
size: few
D: -

DNA: TGCGCCAGCAGCCAAGATATAAACTTCAGTACTAATGAAAAACTGTTTTTT
CDR3: CASSQDINFSTNEKLFF
V: TRBV4-1
J: TRBJ1-4
size: -
D: -

DNA: TGTGCCAGCAGCCAGAGACAGGGGCACACTGAAGCTTTCTTT
CDR3: CASSQRQGHTEAFF
V: TRBV3-1
J: TRBJ1-1
size: -
D: TRBD1